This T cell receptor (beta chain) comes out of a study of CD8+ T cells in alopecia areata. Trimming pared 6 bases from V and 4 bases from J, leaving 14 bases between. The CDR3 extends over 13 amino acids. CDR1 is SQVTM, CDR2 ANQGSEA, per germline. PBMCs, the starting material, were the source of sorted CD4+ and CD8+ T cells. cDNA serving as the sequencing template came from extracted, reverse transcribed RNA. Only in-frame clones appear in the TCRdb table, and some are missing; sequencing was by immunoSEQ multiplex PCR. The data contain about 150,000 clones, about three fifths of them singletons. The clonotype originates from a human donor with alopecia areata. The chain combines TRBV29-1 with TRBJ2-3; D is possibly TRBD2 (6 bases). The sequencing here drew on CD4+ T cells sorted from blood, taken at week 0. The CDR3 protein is CSVTRSGADTQYF. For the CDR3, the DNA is TGCAGCGTGACTAGATCCGGGGCAGATACGCAGTATTTT.